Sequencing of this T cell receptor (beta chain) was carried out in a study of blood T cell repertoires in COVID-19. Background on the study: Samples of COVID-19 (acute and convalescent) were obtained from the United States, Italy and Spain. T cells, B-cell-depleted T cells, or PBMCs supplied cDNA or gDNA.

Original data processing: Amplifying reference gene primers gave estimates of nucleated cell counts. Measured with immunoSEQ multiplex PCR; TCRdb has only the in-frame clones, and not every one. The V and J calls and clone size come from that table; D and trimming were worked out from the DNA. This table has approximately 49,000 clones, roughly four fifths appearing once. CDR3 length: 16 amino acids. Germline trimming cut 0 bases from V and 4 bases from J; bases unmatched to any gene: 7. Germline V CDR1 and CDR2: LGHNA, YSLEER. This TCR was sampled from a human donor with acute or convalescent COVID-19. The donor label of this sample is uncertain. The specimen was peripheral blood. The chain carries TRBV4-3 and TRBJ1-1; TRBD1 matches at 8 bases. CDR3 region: CASSQDLAGGGTEAFF. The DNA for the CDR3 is TGCGCCAGCAGCCAAGATCTAGCAGGGGGCGGCACTGAAGCTTTCTTT.